The 8 T cell receptor beta chains below all came from one sample that was sequenced in a study of OX40 agonist ivuxolimab in advanced cancers. Assay: immunoSEQ multiplex PCR; the TCRdb copy retains only in-frame clones and omits some. Found here are 35,000 to 55,000 clones, roughly 80% of them singletons; the top ten hold roughly 2.2%. Source: CD4+ or CD8+ T cells sorted from blood, taken in a trial of the OX40 agonist ivuxolimab. The source of these receptors is an adult with an advanced solid tumor such as melanoma, head and neck, liver or kidney cancer.

The V and J genes are TRBV9 and TRBJ1-6; TRBD1 matches at 7 bases. The ends lost 3 bases at V and 6 bases at J; junction bases unmatched: 12. CDR3 size: 17 residues. CDR1 is SGDLS, CDR2 YYNGEE, per germline. CDR3 DNA: TGTGCCAGCAGCGGACCTTTTTCAGGACAGGTTAATTCACCCCTCCACTTT. Translating it yields CASSGPFSGQVNSPLHF.

The V and J genes are TRBV28 and TRBJ2-7, with a weak D call TRBD2 (7 bases). The length of the CDR3 is 16 residues. Trimming left V 10 bases short and J 1 base short, with 23 bases between. The germline V gene has CDR1 MDHEN and CDR2 SYDVKM. The CDR3 nucleotides read TGTGCCACCACCCAAGGCGATCGGGGGGCGTCCTACGAGCAGTACTTC. Its translation is CATTQGDRGASYEQYF.

This clone has a single count. The rearrangement links TRBV9 to TRBJ2-1; D is ambiguous. Deletions cut 4 bases from V and 0 bases from J, with 11 bases between. CDR3 length: 15 residues. Germline V gene data show CDR1 as SGDLS and CDR2 as YYNGEE. The CDR3 DNA reads as TGTGCCAGCAGCATCGACCGGAGCTCCTACAATGAGCAGTTCTTC. Amino acids: CASSIDRSSYNEQFF.

The rearrangement uses TRBV9 and TRBJ1-2, with TRBD1 identical over 8 bases. Germline CDR1 reads SGDLS; CDR2 reads YYNGEE. V trimming: 3 bases; J trimming: 8 bases; junction bases outside the gene matches: 12. This CDR3 has 15 amino acids. This CDR3 is CASSENPGGAEGYTF. As DNA, the CDR3 is TGTGCCAGCAGCGAGAACCCAGGGGGCGCGGAGGGCTACACCTTC.

V is TRBV7-2 and J is TRBJ2-7; D is possibly TRBD1 or TRBD2 (7 bases each). Germline assignment: CDR1 SGHTA and CDR2 FQGNSA. The CDR3 contains 16 residues. Between the trimmed V and J ends, which lost 5 bases and 2 bases, there was a span of 19 bases. CDR3 sequence reads: CASSPGGGLGTYEQYF. For the CDR3, the DNA is TGTGCCAGCAGCCCAGGGGGGGGCCTCGGGACCTACGAGCAGTACTTC.

This sequence joins TRBV18 and TRBJ2-7, with 11 bases that match TRBD1. This CDR3 has 14 amino acids. Germline CDR1 is KGHSH and CDR2 is LQKENI. V dropped 3 bases and J dropped 4; count of bases not matched to a gene: 2. This chain's CDR3 is CASSPGQGDYEQYF. CDR3 in DNA: TGTGCCAGCTCACCGGGACAGGGGGATTACGAGCAGTACTTC.

The V and J genes are TRBV6-1 and TRBJ1-1; D is undetermined. Trimming cost V 1 base and J 7 bases, with 4 bases left between them. CDR1 and CDR2 from the germline V gene are MNHNS and SASEGT. The CDR3 is 11 residues long. The CDR3 is CASSEVYEAFF. The DNA for the CDR3 is TGTGCCAGCAGTGAAGTGTATGAAGCTTTCTTT.

The J gene is TRBJ2-5, the V gene TRBV14; D perhaps matches TRBD2 (6 bases). In germline, CDR1 is SGHDN, CDR2 FVKESK. V lost 0 bases to trimming and J lost 2 bases, with 16 bases between them. The CDR3 loop spans 17 amino acids. The CDR3 is CASSQETTTSRQETQYF. The CDR3 DNA sequence: TGTGCCAGCAGCCAAGAGACGACGACTAGTCGGCAAGAGACCCAGTACTTC.